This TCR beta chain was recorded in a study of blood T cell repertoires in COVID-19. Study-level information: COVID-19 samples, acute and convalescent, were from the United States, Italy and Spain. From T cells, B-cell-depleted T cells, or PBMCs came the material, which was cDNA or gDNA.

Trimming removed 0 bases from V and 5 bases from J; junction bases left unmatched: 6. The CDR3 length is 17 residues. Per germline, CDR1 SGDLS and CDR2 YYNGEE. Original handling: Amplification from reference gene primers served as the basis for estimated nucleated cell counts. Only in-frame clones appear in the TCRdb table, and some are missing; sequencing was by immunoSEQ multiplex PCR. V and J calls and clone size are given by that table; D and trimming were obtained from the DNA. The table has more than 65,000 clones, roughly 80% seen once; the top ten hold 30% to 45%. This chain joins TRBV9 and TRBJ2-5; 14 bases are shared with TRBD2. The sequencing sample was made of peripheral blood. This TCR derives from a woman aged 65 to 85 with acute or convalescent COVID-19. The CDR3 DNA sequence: TGTGCCAGCAGCGTAGCGGGACTAGCGGGAGTACAGGAGACCCAGTACTTC. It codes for CASSVAGLAGVQETQYF.